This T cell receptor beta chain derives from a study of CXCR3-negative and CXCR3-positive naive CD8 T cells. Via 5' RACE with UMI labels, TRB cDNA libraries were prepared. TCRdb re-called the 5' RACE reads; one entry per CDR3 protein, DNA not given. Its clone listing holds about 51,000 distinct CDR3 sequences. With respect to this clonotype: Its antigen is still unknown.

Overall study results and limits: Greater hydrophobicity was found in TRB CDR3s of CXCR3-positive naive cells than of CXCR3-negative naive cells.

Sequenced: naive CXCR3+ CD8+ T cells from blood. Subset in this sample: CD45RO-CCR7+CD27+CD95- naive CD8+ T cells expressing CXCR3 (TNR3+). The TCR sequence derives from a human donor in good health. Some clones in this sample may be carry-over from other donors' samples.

The CDR3 reads CATSFPGQGFTGELFF. The rearrangement uses TRBV15 and TRBJ2-2; TCRdb names TRBD1, which stays unverified in the absence of DNA. This CDR3 comprises 16 residues. Germline V CDR1 and CDR2: LNHNV, YYDKDF (reference sequence). Complete variable domain (other parts from reference TRBV15 and TRBJ2-2): DAMVIQNPRYQVTQFGKPVTLSCSQTLNHNVMYWYQQKSSQAPKLLFHYYDKDFNNEADTPDNFQSRRPNTSFCFLDIRSPGLGDTAMYLCATSFPGQGFTGELFFGEGSRLTVL.